The rows below give T cell receptor beta chains drawn from one sample of a study of metastatic and nonmetastatic thyroid tumors. TCRdb reanalyzed the PCR reads via MiXCR. The sample holds around 40,000 clones, 17% seen once. What was sequenced was blood. The origin of the receptors is a male donor with papillary thyroid cancer or a benign thyroid nodule (not recorded which). Some clones in this sample may be carry-over from other donors' samples. The CDR3 runs from the conserved cysteine through the conserved F or W. A D gene is named only where the DNA matches it firmly. Rows may omit the clone size; those that give it use once, few, many or a size class.

J gene: TRBJ2-3; D gene: NA; clone size: many; CDR3 length: 14; V gene: TRBV6-1; CDR3 DNA: TGTGCCAGCAGTCCGCGGACAGACACAGATACGCAGTATTTT; CDR3 protein: CASSPRTDTDTQYF
J gene: TRBJ2-3; D gene: TRBD2; clone size: NA; CDR3 length: 16; V gene: TRBV9; CDR3 DNA: TGTGCCAGCAGCGTAACGACTAGCGGGTTCACAGATACGCAGTATTTT; CDR3 protein: CASSVTTSGFTDTQYF
J gene: TRBJ2-1; D gene: TRBD2; clone size: medium-sized; CDR3 length: 14; V gene: TRBV12-3/TRBV12-4; CDR3 DNA: TGTGCCAGCAGTTTGAGGGCGGGGGAGGGTGAGCAGTTCTTC; CDR3 protein: CASSLRAGEGEQFF
J gene: TRBJ1-4; D gene: NA; clone size: NA; CDR3 length: 14; V gene: TRBV19; CDR3 DNA: TGTGCCAGTAGTCGGGGGTACGGTAATGAAAAACTGTTTTTT; CDR3 protein: CASSRGYGNEKLFF
J gene: TRBJ2-1; D gene: NA; clone size: many; CDR3 length: 14; V gene: TRBV7-7; CDR3 DNA: TGTGCCAGCAGCCAGGCGGCTAGCGTAAATGAGCAGTTCTTC; CDR3 protein: CASSQAASVNEQFF
J gene: TRBJ1-5; D gene: TRBD1; clone size: few; CDR3 length: 15; V gene: TRBV19; CDR3 DNA: TGTGCCAGTAGTCCCACAGGGGATAGCAATCAGCCCCAGCATTTT; CDR3 protein: CASSPTGDSNQPQHF
J gene: TRBJ2-7; D gene: TRBD2; clone size: many; CDR3 length: 16; V gene: TRBV20-1; CDR3 DNA: TGCAGTGCCCTCCCGGGAGGATGGGCCTCGAGATTCGAGCAGTACTTC; CDR3 protein: CSALPGGWASRFEQYF
J gene: TRBJ2-5; D gene: NA; clone size: once; CDR3 length: 14; V gene: TRBV20-1; CDR3 DNA: TGCAGTGCCGGGGGCATAGCAGGGGAGGAGACCCAGTACTTC; CDR3 protein: CSAGGIAGEETQYF
J gene: TRBJ2-7; D gene: TRBD1; clone size: medium-sized; CDR3 length: 14; V gene: TRBV27; CDR3 DNA: TGTGCCAGCAGTTTGTGGGGACAGGCCTACGAGCAGTACTTC; CDR3 protein: CASSLWGQAYEQYF
J gene: TRBJ1-2; D gene: NA; clone size: many; CDR3 length: 14; V gene: TRBV20-1; CDR3 DNA: TGCAGTGCTCACCGGGACCAGATCCAGAAGGGCTACACCTTC; CDR3 protein: CSAHRDQIQKGYTF
J gene: TRBJ2-2; D gene: NA; clone size: NA; CDR3 length: 16; V gene: TRBV4-3; CDR3 DNA: TGCGCCAGCAGCCAAGTCTACAGTTCGAACACCGGGGAGCTGTTTTTT; CDR3 protein: CASSQVYSSNTGELFF
J gene: TRBJ1-6; D gene: NA; clone size: few; CDR3 length: 14; V gene: TRBV12-3/TRBV12-4; CDR3 DNA: TGTGCCAGCAGGATACCCGGTCGGAATTCACCCCTCCACTTT; CDR3 protein: CASRIPGRNSPLHF
J gene: TRBJ2-2; D gene: TRBD2; clone size: NA; CDR3 length: 19; V gene: TRBV12-3/TRBV12-4; CDR3 DNA: TGTGCCAGCAGTTTCCCGTCGCGGCTAGCGGGGTTTCACACCGGGGAGCTGTTTTTT; CDR3 protein: CASSFPSRLAGFHTGELFF
J gene: TRBJ1-1; D gene: NA; clone size: NA; CDR3 length: 15; V gene: TRBV6-2/TRBV6-3; CDR3 DNA: TGTGCCAGCAGTTACGAAGAGGGTCTAGGAACTGAAGCTTTCTTT; CDR3 protein: CASSYEEGLGTEAFF
J gene: TRBJ2-3; D gene: TRBD2; clone size: many; CDR3 length: 18; V gene: TRBV11-1; CDR3 DNA: TGTGCCAGCAGCTTACCTCGTTTGGCTAGCGGGATCCCTGATACGCAGTATTTT; CDR3 protein: CASSLPRLASGIPDTQYF
J gene: TRBJ1-5; D gene: TRBD1; clone size: NA; CDR3 length: 15; V gene: TRBV20-1; CDR3 DNA: TGCAGTGCTAGACCCGGGACAGGGGACAATCAGCCCCAGCATTTT; CDR3 protein: CSARPGTGDNQPQHF
J gene: TRBJ2-7; D gene: NA; clone size: many; CDR3 length: 15; V gene: TRBV19; CDR3 DNA: TGTGCCAGTAGTATAGCTTTCACTACTACGGGGGAGCAGTACTTC; CDR3 protein: CASSIAFTTTGEQYF
J gene: TRBJ2-7; D gene: NA; clone size: NA; CDR3 length: 15; V gene: TRBV7-2; CDR3 DNA: TGTGCCAGCAGCTTAGCCCCCGGGTCAGGGCGCGAGCAGTACTTC; CDR3 protein: CASSLAPGSGREQYF
J gene: TRBJ2-1; D gene: NA; clone size: many; CDR3 length: 13; V gene: TRBV11-3; CDR3 DNA: TGTGCCAGCAGCCCACCAATGGGTGGGGAGCAGTTCTTC; CDR3 protein: CASSPPMGGEQFF
J gene: TRBJ2-7; D gene: NA; clone size: few; CDR3 length: 16; V gene: TRBV28; CDR3 DNA: TGTGCCAGCAGTTCCGCTGGCGGGGTCTTTGGGGACGAGCAGTGCTTC; CDR3 protein: CASSSAGGVFGDEQCF
J gene: TRBJ2-5; D gene: TRBD1; clone size: many; CDR3 length: 15; V gene: TRBV3-1; CDR3 DNA: TGTGCCAGCAGTGAGGACAGGGGACACTTAGAGACCCAGTACTTC; CDR3 protein: CASSEDRGHLETQYF
J gene: TRBJ2-2; D gene: TRBD1; clone size: many; CDR3 length: 15; V gene: TRBV25-1; CDR3 DNA: TGTGCCAGCGCCACGGGACAGGGGGACACCGGGGAGCTGTTTTTT; CDR3 protein: CASATGQGDTGELFF